This note documents a single T cell receptor (beta chain) sequence. Within the sample, other DNA sequences also encode this same CDR3. CDR3 length: 14 amino acids. Germline V gene sequence: CDR1 KGHSH, CDR2 LQKENI. V shed 3 bases and J shed 1 base, with 6 bases lying between them. Sequencing was performed with immunoSEQ multiplex PCR; in TCRdb, only in-frame clones are kept and a portion is missing. The sample has roughly 1,500,000 clones, 98% seen once. These data are taken from a study of shared clonotypes between healthy human individuals. The V call is TRBV18, the J call TRBJ2-2, with D possibly being TRBD2 (6 bases). Sequenced material: naive CD4+ T cells sorted from blood. The subset denotes: CD45RA+ positively selected. This receptor was taken from a man younger than 40 in good health. The DNA of the CDR3 is TGTGCCAGCTCACCGCGGGAGAACACCGGGGAGCTGTTTTTT. Its translation: CASSPRENTGELFF.